A selection of T cell receptor beta chains follows, all from one sample in a study of T cells after yellow fever vaccination. TCRdb independently ran MiXCR on the 5' RACE reads; one entry per CDR3 protein. The data contain a few hundred thousand distinct CDR3 sequences, roughly 21% of them singletons. Sequenced here: PBMCs, sampled 15 days after the yellow fever booster vaccination. These receptors were obtained from a man aged 25 to 40 who received the YFV17D yellow fever vaccine. Both conserved end residues are trimmed from each CDR3. The order of the fields is CDR3 length, V gene, CDR3 protein.

13,TRBV7-9,ASSLGTGGQETQY
15,TRBV10-3,AISREIQGSSGNTIY
10,TRBV29-1,SGQGGDEKLF
13,TRBV10-3,AISDTGRKDNEQF
10,TRBV6-2/TRBV6-3,ASSYSYYEQF
14,TRBV28,ASSLFGLAGGKEQF
15,TRBV5-1,ASSLGTSGTLADTQY
10,TRBV29-1,SSSGGSREQF
14,TRBV7-3,ASSLTWTGVNTEAF
13,TRBV5-1,ASSWKLTGGDGYT
19,TRBV4-2,ASSPRDREELAGLWTGELF
13,TRBV4-2,ASSQDRPSAYEQY
14,TRBV9,ASSGSGREGSNEQF